Sequencing of this TCR beta chain was carried out in a study of shared clonotypes between healthy human individuals. Comment on this clone: The target antigen is unknown. This same CDR3 is encoded by further DNA sequences in the sample.

Assay runs were performed at deep level. The method was immunoSEQ multiplex PCR; TCRdb's version includes in-frame clones alone and lacks a portion of them. The data hold some 1,900,000 clones, with approximately 94% observed a single time. The CDR3 has 13 amino acids. Trimming cost V 2 bases and J 2 bases, with 7 bases left between them. The germline gives CDR1 SGHRS, CDR2 YFSETQ. CD45RO-negative, CCR7-selected cells formed the naive CD8 fraction, which excluded terminally differentiated effector memory CD45RA+ cells. Study-level results: Non-shared clonotypes had lower generation probabilities than clonotypes shared by all four sorted-subset donors.

Material for sequencing was naive CD8+ T cells sorted from blood. This sequence was found in a young man in good health. The V and J genes are TRBV5-1 and TRBJ1-1; D gene unclear. The CDR3 nucleotides read TGCGCCAGCAGCTTTGGTCCCAACACTGAAGCTTTCTTT. Its translation: CASSFGPNTEAFF.